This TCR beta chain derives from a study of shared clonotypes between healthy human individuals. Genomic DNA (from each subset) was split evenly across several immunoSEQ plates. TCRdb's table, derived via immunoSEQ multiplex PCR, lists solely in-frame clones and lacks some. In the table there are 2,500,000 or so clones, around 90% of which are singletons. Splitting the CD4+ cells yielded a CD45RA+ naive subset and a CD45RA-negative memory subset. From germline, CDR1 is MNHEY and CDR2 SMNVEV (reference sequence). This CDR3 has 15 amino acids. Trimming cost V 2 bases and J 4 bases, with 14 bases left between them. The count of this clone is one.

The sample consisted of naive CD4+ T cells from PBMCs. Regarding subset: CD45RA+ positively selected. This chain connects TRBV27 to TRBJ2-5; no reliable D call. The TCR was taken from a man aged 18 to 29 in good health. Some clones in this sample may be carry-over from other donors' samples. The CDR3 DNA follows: TGTGCCAGCAGTTTAGGGATTCGACAACTAGAGACCCAGTACTTC. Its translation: CASSLGIRQLETQYF.